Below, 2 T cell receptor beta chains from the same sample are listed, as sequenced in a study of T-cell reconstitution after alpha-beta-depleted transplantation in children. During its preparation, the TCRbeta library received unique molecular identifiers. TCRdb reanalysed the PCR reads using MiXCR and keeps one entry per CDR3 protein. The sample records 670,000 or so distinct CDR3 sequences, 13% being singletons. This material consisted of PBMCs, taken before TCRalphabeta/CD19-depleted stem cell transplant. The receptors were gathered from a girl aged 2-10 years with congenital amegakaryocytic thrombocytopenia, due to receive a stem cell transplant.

The DNA of the CDR3 is TGTGCCAGCAGTTTTACAGGGATTTTCTCGGCCTACGAGCAGTACTTC. Amino acid sequence: CASSFTGIFSAYEQYF. J is TRBJ2-7 and V is TRBV12-3 or TRBV12-4; tentative D call: TRBD1 (6 bases). V lost 3 bases and J 2 bases, leaving 17 bases between the germline ends. This CDR3 region has 16 residues.

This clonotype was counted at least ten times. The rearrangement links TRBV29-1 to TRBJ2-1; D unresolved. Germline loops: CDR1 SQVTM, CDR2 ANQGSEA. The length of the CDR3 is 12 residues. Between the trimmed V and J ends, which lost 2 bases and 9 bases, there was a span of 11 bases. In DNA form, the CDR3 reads TGCAGCGTTGAATTGCCTGGTGCTGAGCAGTTCTTC. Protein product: CSVELPGAEQFF.